The 3 T cell receptor beta chains listed next were all sequenced from one sample in a study of blood T cell repertoires in COVID-19. Libraries were prepared by immunoSEQ multiplex PCR; TCRdb keeps only in-frame clonotypes and omits some of them. Of 350,000 or so clones in the sample, 80% to 90% were seen once. The material sequenced was PBMCs or T cells enriched from blood (not recorded which). These receptor sequences come from a woman aged 40 to 50 with acute COVID-19.

This sequence joins TRBV19 and TRBJ2-5, with 7 positions matching TRBD1. Germline-derived CDR1 and CDR2 are LNHDA and SQIVND (reference sequence). The CDR3 spans 15 residues. Trimming at V came to 6 bases and at J to 3 bases, leaving 10 bases not matched to a gene. The CDR3 DNA reads TGTGCCAGTAGCAGACAGGGAAAGGGAGAAGAGACCCAGTACTTC. Amino acid sequence: CASSRQGKGEETQYF.

This clone was counted only a few times. The chain joins TRBV5-1 to TRBJ2-7; possibly TRBD2 for D (5 bases). Germline CDR1 is SGHRS and CDR2 is YFSETQ. Trimming cost V 0 bases and J 4 bases, with 11 bases left between them. The CDR3 has 14 amino acids. The DNA of the CDR3 is TGCGCCAGCAGCTTGGCTGGGAGAGTTTACGAGCAGTACTTC. Protein sequence: CASSLAGRVYEQYF. Filled out from reference TRBV5-1 and TRBJ2-7, the complete variable domain reads KAGVTQTPRYLIKTRGQQVTLSCSPISGHRSVSWYQQTPGQGLQFLFEYFSETQRNKGNFPGRFSGRQFSNSRSEMNVSTLELGDSALYLCASSLAGRVYEQYFGPGTRLTVT.

This rearrangement joins TRBV6-4 to TRBJ2-1, with 7 bases identical to TRBD1. The germline V gene encodes CDR1 MRHNA and CDR2 SNTAGT. The V segment lost 8 bases and the J segment 4 bases; nucleotides outside the gene matches: 11. The CDR3 extends over 15 amino acids. The DNA of the CDR3 is TGTGCCAGCGAGGGGGACAGACCACCTTACAATGAGCAGTTCTTC. Protein sequence: CASEGDRPPYNEQFF.